Presented here are 5 T cell receptor beta chains from one specimen sequenced in a study of CD8 T cells in Susac syndrome. A quantity of about 0.45 to 1 ug RNA underwent reverse transcription using random hexamers. From the immunoSEQ multiplex PCR reads, TCRdb called clonotypes with MiXCR, one entry per CDR3 protein. Of under 350,000 distinct CDR3 sequences listed, about 90% are singletons. Material: CD4+ T cells from PBMCs. These receptor sequences come from a human donor with multiple sclerosis.

J is TRBJ2-1 and V is TRBV20-1, with D hard to call. This CDR3 spans 14 amino acids. Trimming took off 5 bases at V and 2 bases at J, with 13 bases between the two ends. In germline, CDR1 is DFQATT, CDR2 SNEGSKA (reference sequence). The CDR3 here is CSAYAESAYNEQFF. CDR3 in DNA: TGCAGTGCTTACGCAGAGTCAGCCTACAATGAGCAGTTCTTC.

The rearrangement joins TRBV12-3 or TRBV12-4 to TRBJ2-7; weak D call: TRBD2 (7 bases). V was clipped by 3 bases and J by 7 bases, with 13 bases between them. The CDR3 covers 13 residues. The CDR3 DNA follows: TGTGCCAGCAGTTTTCGGGGGGCGGCGGAGCAGTACTTC. It codes for CASSFRGAAEQYF.

The V gene is TRBV6-2 or TRBV6-3, the J gene TRBJ2-7; 7 bases are shared with TRBD1. The CDR3 contains 17 residues. Germline V lookup: CDR1 MNHEY, CDR2 SVGEGT. V lost 2 bases, J lost 3 bases, and 13 bases stayed unmatched. The CDR3 region has the DNA TGTGCCAGCAGTTACCGGTTTGGACAGGCCGCTTACTACGAGCAGTACTTC. Amino acids: CASSYRFGQAAYYEQYF.

The CDR3 coding sequence is TGCAGCGTTGATGGGACCCCCTACCAAGAGACCCAGTACTTC. Protein: CSVDGTPYQETQYF. This chain joins TRBV29-1 and TRBJ2-5; the D gene could be TRBD1 or TRBD2 (5 bases each). This CDR3 has 14 amino acids. V lost 3 bases to trimming and J lost 0 bases, with 11 bases between them. The germline gives CDR1 SQVTM, CDR2 ANQGSEA.

The V and J genes are TRBV20-1 and TRBJ1-4; D gene ambiguous. CDR3 length: 12 amino acids. Looked up from germline, CDR1 is DFQATT and CDR2 is SNEGSKA (reference sequence). The germline V and J ends were trimmed by 6 bases and 5 bases, with 10 bases remaining between them. The CDR3 protein is CSAEFGNEKLFF. The CDR3 nucleotides read TGCAGTGCCGAGTTTGGAAATGAAAAACTGTTTTTT.